The present TCR beta chain was sequenced within a study of CD8 T cells in Susac syndrome. With V trimmed by 4 bases and J by 4 bases, 7 bases remained unmatched. In germline, CDR1 is LNHDA, CDR2 SQIVND (reference sequence). This CDR3 has 15 amino acids. Random-hexamer reverse transcription was applied to about 0.45 to 1 ug RNA. By means of immunoSEQ multiplex PCR, TCR beta CDR3 spanning 54 Vbeta and 13 Jbeta underwent amplification. TCRdb redid the calling of the immunoSEQ multiplex PCR reads with MiXCR, one entry per CDR3 protein. The sample carries fewer than 250,000 distinct CDR3 sequences, around nine tenths recorded once. The multiple sclerosis control group consisted of treatment-naive patients whose relapsing-remitting disease, which was either stable or active, fulfilled revised McDonald criteria.

This chain links TRBV19 with TRBJ2-5; 9 positions agree with TRBD1. The TCR was taken from a human donor with multiple sclerosis. The sample consisted of CD8+ T cells from PBMCs. In DNA, the CDR3 is TGTGCCAGTAGTACGTGGGGACAGGGTCGAGAGACCCAGTACTTC. This encodes CASSTWGQGRETQYF.